This note documents a single TCR beta chain sequence. Its cognate antigen has yet to be identified. The sample was run on a NextSeq 550. The Human TCR Profiling Kit (MiLaboratory) was used to prepare UMI-labeled 5' RACE TRB cDNA libraries. cDNA synthesis used the entire amount of extracted RNA, and PCR amplification then used the entire amount of cDNA produced. Libraries were prepared in parallel with an identical number of PCR cycles. Turning to the authors' computational methods: With a requirement of at least two reads per UMI, MIGEC and MiXCR extracted about 50,000 +/- 10,000 unique UMI-labeled TRB cDNA molecules per library. On average, each library contained about 40,000 +/- 10,000 functional in-frame TRB CDR3 nucleotide clonotypes without stop codons. After downsampling to 5000 UMI-labeled TRB molecules per sample, diversity metrics such as normalized Shannon-Wiener and Chao1 were calculated in VDJtools. VDJtools computed clonotype-size-weighted physicochemical properties of the central five CDR3 residues: interaction energy, strength, volume and Kidera factor 4. TCRdb reanalyzed the reads, keeping one entry per CDR3 protein sequence and omitting DNA. TCRdb, not the authors, supplied the V and J calls. The sample's own table lists some 130,000 distinct CDR3 sequences. The ten biggest clones cover 0.4% to 0.5% of the sample.

Reading from cysteine to phenylalanine, the CDR3 counts 15 amino acids. No DNA is recorded. This record belongs to a study of CXCR3-negative and CXCR3-positive naive CD8 T cells (dated by TCRdb to the late 2010s). Concerning the study at large: In total, around 140 million TRB reads were obtained, corresponding to roughly 1.5 +/- 0.3 million reads per library. Diversity and physicochemical repertoire analyses were performed on about a dozen donors pooled from two independent experiments. Naive subsets from a handful of donors and memory cells from 3 donors were included in the TRBV-TRBJ cluster analysis.

The paper's findings and limits, for the study overall: Comparably high repertoire diversity was found in both naive subsets, whereas much lower repertoire diversity was found in memory CD8+ T cells. Similar TRBV-TRBJ usage was shown by naive CXCR3-negative and CXCR3-positive cells from the same donor, whereas distinct patterns were shown by memory cells. Because surface CD5, which has been linked to self-reactivity in mice, was comparable between naive subsets, TCR interaction strength was also inferred from TRB CDR3 physicochemical properties. Compared with CXCR3-negative naive cells, CXCR3-positive naive cells had TRB CDR3s with higher hydrophobicity (lower Kidera factor 4), lower energy, and higher strength and volume indices. CXCR3 expression partially decreased after cryopreservation, so most assays used freshly isolated PBMCs.

For every CD8+ T cell subset, approximately 300,000 cells were flow-sorted straight into RLT lysis buffer, and each subset was sorted in triplicate. To exclude memory contaminants, naive CD8+ T cells were stringently defined as CD45RO-CCR7+CD27+CD95-. Peripheral blood mononuclear cells were isolated from buffy coats by standard density gradient centrifugation. A FACSAria III was used to flow-sort naive CD8+ T cells into CXCR3-negative and CXCR3-positive populations. Total RNA was extracted from sorted cells using an RNeasy Mini Kit. This receptor chain uses TRBV23-1 and TRBJ1-6. TRBV23-1 is reported as an ORF; its role is uncertain. Sequencing input: naive CXCR3+ CD8+ T cells from blood. Interpreted using the paper, the cell subset or site label stands for: CD45RO-CCR7+CD27+CD95- naive CD8+ T cells expressing CXCR3 (TNR3+). The sequence was obtained from a human donor in good health. Some clones in this sample may be carry-over from other donors' samples. The CDR3 region reads CASSLERVYNSPLHF.